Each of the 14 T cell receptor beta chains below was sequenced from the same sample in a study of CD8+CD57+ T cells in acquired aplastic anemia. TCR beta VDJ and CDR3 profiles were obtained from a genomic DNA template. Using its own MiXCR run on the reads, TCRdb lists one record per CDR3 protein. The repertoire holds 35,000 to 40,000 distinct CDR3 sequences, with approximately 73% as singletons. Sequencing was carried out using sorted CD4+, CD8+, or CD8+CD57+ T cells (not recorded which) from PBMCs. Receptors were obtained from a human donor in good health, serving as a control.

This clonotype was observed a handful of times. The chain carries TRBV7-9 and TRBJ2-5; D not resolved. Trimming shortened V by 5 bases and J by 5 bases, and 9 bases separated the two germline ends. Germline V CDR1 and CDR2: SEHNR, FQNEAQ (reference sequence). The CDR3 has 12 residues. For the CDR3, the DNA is TGTGCCAGCAGCCTAGAGGCGGAGACCCAGTACTTC. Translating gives CASSLEAETQYF.

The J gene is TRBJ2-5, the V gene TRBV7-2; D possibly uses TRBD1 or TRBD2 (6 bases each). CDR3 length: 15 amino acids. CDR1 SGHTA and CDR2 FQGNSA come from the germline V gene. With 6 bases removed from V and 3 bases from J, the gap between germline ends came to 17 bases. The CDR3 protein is CASRPGASVEETQYF. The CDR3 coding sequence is TGTGCCAGCAGACCAGGGGCTAGCGTGGAAGAGACCCAGTACTTC.

CDR3 DNA: TGTGCCATCAGTGCCCCACAGGGAGGTGGCTTCGGCGAGCAGTACTTC. Translating gives CAISAPQGGGFGEQYF. The chain uses TRBV10-3 and TRBJ2-7; D could derive from TRBD1 or TRBD2 (6 bases each). CDR3 length equals 16 residues. The V end was cut by 4 bases, the J end by 6 bases, with 22 bases between. The germline V gene has CDR1 ENHRY and CDR2 SYGVKD.

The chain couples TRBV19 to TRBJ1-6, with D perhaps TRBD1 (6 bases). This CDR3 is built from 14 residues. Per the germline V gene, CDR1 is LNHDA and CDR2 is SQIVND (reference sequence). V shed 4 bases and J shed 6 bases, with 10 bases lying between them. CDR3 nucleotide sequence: TGTGCCAGTAGTAACCAGGGGATTAATTCACCCCTCCACTTT. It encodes CASSNQGINSPLHF.

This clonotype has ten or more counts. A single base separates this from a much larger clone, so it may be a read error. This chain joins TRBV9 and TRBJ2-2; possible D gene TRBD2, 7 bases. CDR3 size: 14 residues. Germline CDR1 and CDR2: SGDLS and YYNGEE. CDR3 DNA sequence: TGTGCCAGCGGCGTACCGGGGGGCCCCGGGGAGCTGTTTTTT. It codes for CASGVPGGPGELFF.

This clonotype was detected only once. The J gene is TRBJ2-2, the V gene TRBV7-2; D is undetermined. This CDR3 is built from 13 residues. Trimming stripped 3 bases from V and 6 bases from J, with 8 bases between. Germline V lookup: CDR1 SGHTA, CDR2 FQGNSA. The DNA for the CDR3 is TGTGCCAGCAGCTTTCACGGATCCGGGGAGCTGTTTTTT. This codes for CASSFHGSGELFF.

The CDR3 loop is CASSDRLAGGNEQFF. The DNA for the CDR3 is TGTGCCAGCAGTGATAGACTAGCGGGAGGCAATGAGCAGTTCTTC. The chain is built from TRBV2 and TRBJ2-1; TRBD2 agrees at 13 bases. Germline V gene data show CDR1 as SNHLY and CDR2 as FYNNEI. This CDR3 has 15 amino acids. J gave up 6 bases and V 3 bases, and 2 bases lay outside the gene matches.

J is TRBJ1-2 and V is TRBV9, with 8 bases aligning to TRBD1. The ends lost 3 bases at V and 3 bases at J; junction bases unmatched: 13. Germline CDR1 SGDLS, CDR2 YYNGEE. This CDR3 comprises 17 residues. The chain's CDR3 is CASSGPGQALRDYGYTF. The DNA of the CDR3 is TGTGCCAGCAGCGGACCGGGACAGGCGCTGAGAGACTATGGCTACACCTTC.

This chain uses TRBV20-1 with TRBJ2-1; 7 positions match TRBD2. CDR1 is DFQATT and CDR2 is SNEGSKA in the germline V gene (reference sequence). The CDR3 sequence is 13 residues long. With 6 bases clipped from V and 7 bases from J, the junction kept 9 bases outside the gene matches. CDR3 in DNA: TGCAGTGCCACAGGACTAGAGAGAAATGAGCAGTTCTTC. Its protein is CSATGLERNEQFF.

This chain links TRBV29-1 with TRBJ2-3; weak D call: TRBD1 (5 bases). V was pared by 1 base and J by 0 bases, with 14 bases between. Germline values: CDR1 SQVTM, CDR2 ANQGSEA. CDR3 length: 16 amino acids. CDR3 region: CSVEGIGARSTDTQYF. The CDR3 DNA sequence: TGCAGCGTTGAAGGAATAGGGGCGCGAAGCACAGATACGCAGTATTTT.

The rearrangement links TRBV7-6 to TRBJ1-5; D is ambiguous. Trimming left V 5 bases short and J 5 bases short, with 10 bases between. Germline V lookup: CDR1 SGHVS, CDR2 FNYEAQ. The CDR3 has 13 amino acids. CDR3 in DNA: TGTGCCAGCAGCCAGGCTTCTCATCAGCCCCAGCATTTT. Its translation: CASSQASHQPQHF.

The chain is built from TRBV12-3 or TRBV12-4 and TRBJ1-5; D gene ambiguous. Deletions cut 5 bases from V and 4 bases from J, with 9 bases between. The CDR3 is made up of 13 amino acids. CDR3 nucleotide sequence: TGTGCCAGCAGTATCCAGGTAAATCAGCCCCAGCATTTT. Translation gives CASSIQVNQPQHF.

CDR3 nucleotide sequence: TGTGCCAGCAGGAGGGGACAGGGAAGCTCCTACGAGCAGTACGTC. Encoded protein: CASRRGQGSSYEQYV. The gene calls are TRBV2 and TRBJ2-7; the match to TRBD1 covers 9 bases. CDR1 and CDR2 from the germline V gene are SNHLY and FYNNEI. V lost 6 bases and J lost 0; bases outside the gene matches: 6. The CDR3 length is 15 residues.

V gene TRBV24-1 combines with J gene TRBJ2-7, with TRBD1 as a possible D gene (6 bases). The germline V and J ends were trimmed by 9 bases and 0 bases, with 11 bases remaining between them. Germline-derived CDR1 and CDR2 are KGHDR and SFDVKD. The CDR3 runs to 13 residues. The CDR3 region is CATGKDSSYEQYF. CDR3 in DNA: TGTGCCACCGGAAAGGACAGCTCCTACGAGCAGTACTTC.